This record looks at one T cell receptor (beta chain) sequence and its context. Its target is unknown. The data belong to a study of pediatric ulcerative colitis. Turning to the study itself: Seven or eight patients showed pancolitis and two showed left-sided colitis. Overall study results and limits: Acute severe colitis showed lower rectal diversity from clonal expansions. Ulcerative colitis patients shared more blood-rectal clones than controls.

Assay: immunoSEQ multiplex PCR; the TCRdb copy retains only in-frame clones and omits some. The data hold 30,000 to 45,000 clones, with around four fifths observed a single time. The germline V gene encodes CDR1 SGHNT and CDR2 YENEEA. The germline V and J ends were trimmed by 5 bases and 3 bases, with 14 bases remaining between them. This CDR3 region has 14 residues. The sample taken for sequencing was blood. The V gene is TRBV11-3, the J gene TRBJ2-7, with D possibly called TRBD1 or TRBD2 (6 bases each). The sequence came from a girl aged 10 to 17 with moderate ulcerative colitis. The CDR3 is CASSPPGAIYEQYF. The CDR3, as DNA: TGTGCCAGCAGCCCTCCGGGGGCCATCTACGAGCAGTACTTC.